These 14 T cell receptor beta chains share one sample of origin, sequenced in a study of blood T cell repertoires in COVID-19. Sequenced by immunoSEQ multiplex PCR; TCRdb stores in-frame clones only, minus some. The sample shows about 250,000 clones, 85% of them seen only once. The sample comprised peripheral blood. Receptors were obtained from a woman aged 60 to 75 with active or convalescent COVID-19.

The rearrangement uses TRBV29-1 and TRBJ1-5; possible D gene TRBD1, 5 bases. Germline V gives CDR1 SQVTM, CDR2 ANQGSEA. V was cut by 4 bases and J by 6 bases, with 19 bases left in between. The CDR3 contains 15 residues. The CDR3 nucleotides are TGCAGCGTTGGGGACTTTGCGGGGGGAGGTCAGCCCCAGCATTTT. Translation gives CSVGDFAGGGQPQHF.

This clone appeared once. This chain connects TRBV18 to TRBJ1-6; D is undetermined. The CDR3 runs to 17 residues. Germline V lookup: CDR1 KGHSH, CDR2 LQKENI. V dropped 3 bases and J dropped 4 bases, with 16 bases sitting between them. The CDR3 DNA follows: TGTGCCAGCTCACCGTTCGGGGTCCCAACTTATAATTCACCCCTCCACTTT. Translating gives CASSPFGVPTYNSPLHF.

CDR3 nucleotide sequence: TGTGCCAGCAGCGCGGGACTAGCGGGAGTAGGCGGGGAGCTGTTTTTT. This sequence encodes CASSAGLAGVGGELFF. V gene TRBV9 combines with J gene TRBJ2-2; 14 bases agree with TRBD2. The V gene end was trimmed by 3 bases and the J gene end by 7 bases; junction bases not matched to a gene: 5. From germline, CDR1 is SGDLS and CDR2 YYNGEE. The length of the CDR3 is 16 residues. Full variable domain (missing parts from reference TRBV9 and TRBJ2-2): DSGVTQTPKHLITATGQRVTLRCSPRSGDLSVYWYQQSLDQGLQFLIQYYNGEERAKGNILERFSAQQFPDLHSELNLSSLELGDSALYFCASSAGLAGVGGELFFGEGSRLTVL.

This chain uses TRBV9 with TRBJ1-1; possibly TRBD1 for D (6 bases). Trimming took off 4 bases at V and 3 bases at J, with 16 bases between the two ends. The CDR3 extends over 15 amino acids. Germline V lookup: CDR1 SGDLS, CDR2 YYNGEE. The DNA for the CDR3 is TGTGCCAGCAGCCGAGGGCGGGGGGCGGACACTGAAGCTTTCTTT. Residues: CASSRGRGADTEAFF.

V and J are TRBV7-3 and TRBJ2-3, with no clear D. The V end lost 2 bases, the J end lost 5 bases, and 11 bases lay between the germline ends. The CDR3 is made up of 14 amino acids. In germline, CDR1 is SGHTA, CDR2 FQGTGA. The CDR3 sequence: CASSLVYSKDTQYF. For the CDR3, the DNA is TGTGCCAGCAGCTTAGTCTACTCGAAAGATACGCAGTATTTT.

The genes are TRBV5-4 and TRBJ2-3; 13 nucleotides line up with TRBD2. Germline CDR1 SGHNT, CDR2 YYREEE (reference sequence). The V gene end was trimmed by 4 bases and the J gene end by 6 bases; junction bases not matched to a gene: 8. CDR3 length: 16 amino acids. The CDR3 sequence is CASSVATSGGPDTQYF. The CDR3 DNA sequence: TGTGCCAGCAGCGTGGCGACTAGCGGGGGGCCGGATACGCAGTATTTT.

The chain links TRBV24-1 to TRBJ2-2; 12 bases are shared with TRBD2. This CDR3 region has 13 residues. V lost 9 bases, J lost 7 bases, and 2 bases stayed unmatched. In germline, CDR1 is KGHDR, CDR2 SFDVKD. This CDR3 reads CATRLAGDGELFF. CDR3 in DNA: TGTGCCACCCGACTAGCGGGAGACGGGGAGCTGTTTTTT.

The sample holds a few counts of this clone. V is TRBV4-2 and J is TRBJ2-2, with 9 bases aligning to TRBD2. V shed 0 bases and J 6 bases; nucleotides not matched to a gene: 5. The CDR3 extends over 16 amino acids. CDR1 is LGHNA, CDR2 YNFKEQ, per germline. CDR3 in amino acids: CASSQDGGRAAGELFF. In DNA form, the CDR3 reads TGTGCCAGCAGCCAAGATGGCGGGAGGGCCGCCGGGGAGCTGTTTTTT.

This clone was seen only a few times. The rearrangement uses TRBV9 and TRBJ1-1, with TRBD1 identical over 12 bases. Per the germline V gene, CDR1 is SGDLS and CDR2 is YYNGEE. V dropped 4 bases and J dropped 4; count of bases not matched to a gene: 8. This CDR3 contains 16 residues. This CDR3 is CASSKGQGALITEAFF. As DNA, the CDR3 is TGTGCCAGCAGCAAGGGACAGGGGGCGCTGATCACTGAAGCTTTCTTT.

J is TRBJ2-7 and V is TRBV3-1 (or the pseudogene TRBV3-2); unclear D gene. The CDR3 is 14 amino acids. V was clipped by 1 base and J by 5 bases, with 12 bases between them. Per the germline V gene, CDR1 is LGHDT and CDR2 is YNNKEL (reference sequence). DNA of the CDR3: TGTGCCAGCAGCCAAGGACTCCACGGCCACGAGCAGTACGTC. This translates into CASSQGLHGHEQYV.

This chain connects TRBV19 to TRBJ1-5, with 11 bases lining up with TRBD1. The CDR3 extends over 14 amino acids. Germline V CDR1 and CDR2: LNHDA, SQIVND (reference sequence). V lost 9 bases to trimming and J lost 6 bases; unmatched junction nucleotides: 7. CDR3 bases: TGTGCCAGCAACCCGGGACAGGGGGTTCAGCCCCAGCATTTT. Translation: CASNPGQGVQPQHF.

The chain joins TRBV7-3 to TRBJ2-1, with D maybe TRBD2 (5 bases). V was cut by 3 bases and J by 7 bases, with 10 bases left in between. CDR1 and CDR2 from the germline V gene are SGHTA and FQGTGA. This CDR3 comprises 13 residues. CDR3 coding DNA: TGTGCCAGCAGCTTTAGTAGAGGGAATGAGCAGTTCTTC. Translated: CASSFSRGNEQFF. Looking up the rest from reference TRBV7-3 and TRBJ2-1 gives the full variable domain: GAGVSQTPSNKVTEKGKYVELRCDPISGHTALYWYRQSLGQGPEFLIYFQGTGAADDSGLPNDRFFAVRPEGSVSTLKIQRTERGDSAVYLCASSFSRGNEQFFGPGTRLTVL.

This chain joins TRBV18 and TRBJ2-5, with D possibly TRBD1 on 6 matching bases. V lost 2 bases and J lost 5, with 15 bases in between. Germline CDR1 is KGHSH and CDR2 is LQKENI. The CDR3 loop spans 15 amino acids. This CDR3 is CASSPLQGWEETQYF. The CDR3 coding sequence is TGTGCCAGCTCACCATTACAGGGCTGGGAGGAGACCCAGTACTTC.

The chain uses TRBV19 and TRBJ1-1; D uncertain. CDR1 is LNHDA and CDR2 is SQIVND in the germline V gene (reference sequence). The CDR3 is 13 amino acids. Trimming left V 4 bases short and J 0 bases short, with 6 bases between. Here the CDR3 reads CASSTGLNTEAFF. The CDR3 DNA sequence: TGTGCCAGTAGTACGGGTCTGAACACTGAAGCTTTCTTT. Combining the CDR3 with reference TRBV19 and TRBJ1-1 gives the whole variable domain DGGITQSPKYLFRKEGQNVTLSCEQNLNHDAMYWYRQDPGQGLRLIYYSQIVNDFQKGDIAEGYSVSREKKESFPLTVTSAQKNPTAFYLCASSTGLNTEAFFGQGTRLTVV.